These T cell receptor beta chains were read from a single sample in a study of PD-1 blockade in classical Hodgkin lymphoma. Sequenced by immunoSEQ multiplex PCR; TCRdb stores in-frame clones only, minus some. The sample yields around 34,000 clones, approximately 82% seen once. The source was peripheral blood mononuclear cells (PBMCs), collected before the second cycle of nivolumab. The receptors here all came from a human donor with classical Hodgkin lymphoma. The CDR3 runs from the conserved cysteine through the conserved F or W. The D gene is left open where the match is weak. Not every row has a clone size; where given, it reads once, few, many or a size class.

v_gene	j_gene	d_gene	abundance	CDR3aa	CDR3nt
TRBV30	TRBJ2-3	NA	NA	CAWTIGSSGSTDTQYF	TGTGCCTGGACAATTGGGTCCAGCGGGAGCACAGATACGCAGTATTTT
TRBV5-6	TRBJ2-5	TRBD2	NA	CASSLLAGFETQYF	TGTGCCAGCAGCCTACTAGCGGGGTTCGAGACCCAGTACTTC
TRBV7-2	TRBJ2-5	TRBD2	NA	CASSGRGGAWETQYF	TGTGCCAGCAGCGGGCGCGGGGGGGCCTGGGAGACCCAGTACTTC
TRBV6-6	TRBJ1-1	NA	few	CASSSLSNTEAFF	TGTGCCAGCAGTTCCTTGTCCAACACTGAAGCTTTCTTT
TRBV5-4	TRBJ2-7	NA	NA	CASSWDGGSYEQYF	TGTGCCAGCAGCTGGGATGGGGGCTCCTACGAGCAGTACTTC
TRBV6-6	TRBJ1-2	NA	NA	CASSYGSEGVGYTF	TGTGCCAGCAGTTACGGTTCGGAGGGAGTTGGCTACACCTTC
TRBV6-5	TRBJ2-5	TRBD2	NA	CASSYGGRGDQETQYF	TGTGCCAGCAGTTACGGCGGGCGGGGGGACCAAGAGACCCAGTACTTC
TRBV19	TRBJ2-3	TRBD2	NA	CASSISGGDLYYTDTQYF	TGTGCCAGTAGTATTAGCGGGGGGGACCTTTACTACACAGATACGCAGTATTTT
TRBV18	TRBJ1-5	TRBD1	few	CASSPSTGGNQPQHF	TGTGCCAGCTCACCGTCTACAGGGGGCAATCAGCCCCAGCATTTT
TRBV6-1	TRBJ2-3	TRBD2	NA	CASNHRHRGADTQYF	TGTGCCAGCAACCATCGCCACCGGGGGGCAGATACGCAGTATTTT
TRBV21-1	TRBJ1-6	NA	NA	CASSNAPGGTDSPLHF	TGTGCCAGCAGCAATGCGCCGGGGGGCACAGATTCACCCCTCCACTTT
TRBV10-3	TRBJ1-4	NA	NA	CAISSGTKEKLFF	TGTGCCATCTCTAGTGGGACGAAGGAAAAACTGTTTTTT
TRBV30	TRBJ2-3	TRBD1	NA	CAWGQGTTDTQYF	TGTGCCTGGGGACAGGGCACCACAGATACGCAGTATTTT
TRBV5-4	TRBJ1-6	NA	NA	CASSLGGSPLHF	TGCGCCAGCAGCTTGGGAGGTTCACCCCTCCACTTT
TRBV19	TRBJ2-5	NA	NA	CASRALLGSAETQYF	TGTGCCAGTAGGGCCCTCTTGGGGAGCGCGGAGACCCAGTACTTC
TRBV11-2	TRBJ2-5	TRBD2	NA	CASSSSRGGPRTQYF	TGTGCCAGCAGCAGCTCGCGGGGGGGGCCTAGGACCCAGTACTTC
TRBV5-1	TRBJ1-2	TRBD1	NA	CASSFATGTAGGYTF	TGCGCCAGCAGTTTTGCAACCGGGACAGCCGGAGGCTACACCTTC
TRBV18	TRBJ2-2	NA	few	CASSPPGALSTGELFF	TGTGCCAGCTCACCCCCCGGGGCATTGTCCACCGGGGAGCTGTTTTTT
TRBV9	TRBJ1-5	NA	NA	CASSGEFNQPQHF	TGTGCCAGCAGCGGGGAATTCAATCAGCCCCAGCATTTT
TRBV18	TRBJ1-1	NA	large	CASSPSLTGTRGTEAFF	TGTGCCAGCTCACCGAGCCTGACCGGGACAAGGGGGACTGAAGCTTTCTTT
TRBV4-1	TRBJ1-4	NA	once	CASSQEDGVIWKLFF	TGCGCCAGCAGCCAAGAGGACGGTGTGATATGGAAACTGTTTTTT
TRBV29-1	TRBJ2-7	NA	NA	CSVQVTYEQYF	TGCAGCGTTCAGGTGACCTACGAGCAGTACTTC
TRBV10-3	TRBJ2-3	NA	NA	CAISDPLRGDTQYF	TGTGCCATCAGCGATCCCTTACGGGGAGATACGCAGTATTTT
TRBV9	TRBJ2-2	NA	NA	CASSVVRGANTGELFF	TGTGCCAGCAGCGTAGTTAGGGGTGCGAACACCGGGGAGCTGTTTTTT
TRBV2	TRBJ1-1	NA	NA	CASIWSKAANTEAFF	TGTGCCAGCATTTGGTCCAAGGCAGCGAACACTGAAGCTTTCTTT
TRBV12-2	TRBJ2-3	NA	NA	CASRLPGLAGATDTQYF	TGTGCAAGTCGCTTACCTGGACTAGCGGGGGCCACAGATACGCAGTATTTT
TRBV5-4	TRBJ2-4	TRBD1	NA	CASSAGQVGVKFQYF	TGTGCCAGCAGCGCTGGACAGGTGGGGGTCAAGTTTCAGTACTTC
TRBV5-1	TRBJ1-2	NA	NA	CASSLGVNYGYTF	TGCGCCAGCAGCTTGGGAGTTAACTATGGCTACACCTTC
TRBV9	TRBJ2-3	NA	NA	CASSVGERSDTQYF	TGTGCCAGCAGCGTAGGTGAGCGATCGGATACGCAGTATTTT
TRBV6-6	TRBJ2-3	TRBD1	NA	CASSDGTASTDTQYF	TGTGCCAGCAGCGATGGGACAGCTAGCACAGATACGCAGTATTTT
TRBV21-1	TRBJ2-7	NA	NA	CASSYAGTGDEQYF	TGTGCCAGCAGCTACGCCGGGACAGGGGACGAGCAGTACTTC
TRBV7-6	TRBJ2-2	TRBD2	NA	CASSQASGDTGELFF	TGTGCCAGCAGCCAGGCTAGCGGGGACACCGGGGAGCTGTTTTTT
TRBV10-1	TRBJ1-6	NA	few	CAKRGGSPLHF	TGCGCCAAACGCGGGGGGTCCCCCCTCCACTTT